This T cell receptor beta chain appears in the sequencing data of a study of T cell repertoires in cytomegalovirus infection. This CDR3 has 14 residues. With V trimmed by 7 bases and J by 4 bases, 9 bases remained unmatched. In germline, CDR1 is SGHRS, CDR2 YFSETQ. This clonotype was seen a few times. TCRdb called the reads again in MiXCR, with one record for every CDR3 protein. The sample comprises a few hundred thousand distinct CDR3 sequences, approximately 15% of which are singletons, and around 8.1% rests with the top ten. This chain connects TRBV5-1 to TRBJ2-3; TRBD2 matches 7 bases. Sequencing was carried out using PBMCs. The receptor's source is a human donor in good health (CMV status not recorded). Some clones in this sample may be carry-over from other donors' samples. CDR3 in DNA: TGCGCCAGCTACCGGGGGGACGCGTCAGATACGCAGTATTTT. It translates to CASYRGDASDTQYF. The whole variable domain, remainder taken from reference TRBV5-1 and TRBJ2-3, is KAGVTQTPRYLIKTRGQQVTLSCSPISGHRSVSWYQQTPGQGLQFLFEYFSETQRNKGNFPGRFSGRQFSNSRSEMNVSTLELGDSALYLCASYRGDASDTQYFGPGTRLTVL.